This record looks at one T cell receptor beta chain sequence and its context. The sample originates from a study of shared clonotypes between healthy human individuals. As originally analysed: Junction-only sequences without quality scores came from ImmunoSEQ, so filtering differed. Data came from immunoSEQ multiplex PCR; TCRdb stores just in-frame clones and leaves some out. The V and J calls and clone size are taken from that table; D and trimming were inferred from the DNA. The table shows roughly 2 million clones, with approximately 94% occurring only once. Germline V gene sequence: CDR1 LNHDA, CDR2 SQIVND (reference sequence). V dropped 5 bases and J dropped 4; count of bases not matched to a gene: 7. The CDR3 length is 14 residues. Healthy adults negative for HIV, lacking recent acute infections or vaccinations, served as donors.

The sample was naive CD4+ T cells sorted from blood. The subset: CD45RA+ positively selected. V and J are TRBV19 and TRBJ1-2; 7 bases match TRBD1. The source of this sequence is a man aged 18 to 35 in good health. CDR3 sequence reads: CASSSPGGSYGYTF. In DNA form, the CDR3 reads TGTGCCAGTAGTTCACCAGGGGGTAGCTATGGCTACACCTTC.